The present TCR beta chain was sequenced within a study of T cell responses to AZD1222 COVID-19 vaccine. Study as a whole: Second-dose timings of about 4 or about 12 weeks were pooled.

The repertoire was sequenced with immunoSEQ multiplex PCR; TCRdb's copy has only in-frame clones and lacks some. The sample has 130,000 or so clones; approximately 85% are singletons. Germline CDR1 reads SGDLS; CDR2 reads YYNGEE. Germline trimming cut 2 bases from V and 0 bases from J; bases unmatched to any gene: 7. The CDR3 has 17 amino acids. This receptor was taken from an adult in good health. The sequencing used peripheral blood, collected on day 0 of AZD1222 vaccination. The V call is TRBV9, the J call TRBJ2-1, with 8 bases that match TRBD2. CDR3 sequence reads: CASSVGSGAGSYNEQFF. The DNA of the CDR3 is TGTGCCAGCAGCGTTGGTAGCGGGGCCGGCTCCTACAATGAGCAGTTCTTC. Based on the CDR3 plus reference TRBV9 and TRBJ2-1, the full variable domain is DSGVTQTPKHLITATGQRVTLRCSPRSGDLSVYWYQQSLDQGLQFLIQYYNGEERAKGNILERFSAQQFPDLHSELNLSSLELGDSALYFCASSVGSGAGSYNEQFFGPGTRLTVL.